The 10 T cell receptor beta chains in this list originate from one sample, sequenced in a study of blood T cell repertoires in COVID-19. Generated by immunoSEQ multiplex PCR, the TCRdb table keeps only in-frame clones and is missing some. Of over 200,000 clones listed, roughly 88% are singletons. The sequencing sample was made of peripheral blood. All receptors come from a man aged 40-55 years with acute or convalescent COVID-19.

This clone was counted once. The genes are TRBV6-6 and TRBJ2-2; 9 nucleotides align to TRBD1. The CDR3 consists of 16 residues. Unmatched junction bases numbered 4, after V lost 5 bases and J lost 0 bases. Germline lookup yields CDR1 MNHNY and CDR2 SVGAGI (reference sequence). For the CDR3, the DNA is TGTGCCAGCAGTCCACAGGGGGCCGCGAACACCGGGGAGCTGTTTTTT. Protein: CASSPQGAANTGELFF.

The chain recombines TRBV11-2 with TRBJ1-1; a possible D gene is TRBD1 (6 bases). V was cut by 4 bases and J by 1 base, with 13 bases left in between. This CDR3 has 15 residues. Looked up from germline, CDR1 is SGHAT and CDR2 is FQNNGV. For the CDR3, the DNA is TGTGCCAGCAGCTCCCTTCGGGGGGCGAACACTGAAGCTTTCTTT. Amino acid sequence: CASSSLRGANTEAFF.

This chain connects TRBV9 to TRBJ2-5; a weak D match, TRBD2 (6 bases). The V gene's germline CDR1 is SGDLS and CDR2 YYNGEE. This CDR3 contains 13 residues. Trimming removed 5 bases at V and 5 bases at J, with 13 bases between. CDR3 protein: CASSRGISETQYF. The CDR3 DNA sequence: TGTGCCAGCAGTCGGGGGATTTCGGAGACCCAGTACTTC.

This chain links TRBV23-1 with TRBJ2-6; 7 nucleotides line up with TRBD1. TRBV23-1 is an open reading frame whose function is uncertain. The trim removed 0 bases at V and 1 base at J, leaving 6 bases unmatched. The CDR3 extends over 18 amino acids. This CDR3 is CASSQSVGGASGANVLTF. In nucleotides, the CDR3 is TGCGCCAGCAGTCAATCAGTAGGGGGCGCGTCTGGGGCCAACGTCCTGACTTTC.

The chain employs TRBV3-1 (or the pseudogene TRBV3-2) and TRBJ1-1, with 7 bases fitting TRBD1. CDR3 length: 14 residues. Germline V gene sequence: CDR1 LGHDT, CDR2 YNNKEL (reference sequence). V gave up 3 bases and J gave up 4 bases; unmatched junction bases: 5. The chain's CDR3 is CASSQNRGGTEAFF. The CDR3 DNA sequence: TGTGCCAGCAGCCAGAACAGGGGTGGCACTGAAGCTTTCTTT.

V gene TRBV18 combines with J gene TRBJ1-2, with 7 bases aligning to TRBD1. Unmatched junction bases numbered 14, after V lost 6 bases and J lost 4 bases. CDR1 is KGHSH, CDR2 LQKENI, per germline. The CDR3 is made up of 16 amino acids. In nucleotides, the CDR3 is TGTGCCAGCTCTCCTACCCGGGACAGCGGAATCTATGGCTACACCTTC. Amino acid sequence: CASSPTRDSGIYGYTF.

The gene calls are TRBV30 and TRBJ1-1, with a tentative D call TRBD1 (6 bases). The CDR3 is 14 residues long. Germline assignment: CDR1 GTSNPN and CDR2 SVGIG (reference sequence). Trimming took 2 bases from V and 1 from J, leaving 11 bases between them. CDR3 nucleotides: TGTGCCTGGAGTCGAAAAGGGGGGAACACTGAAGCTTTCTTT. This codes for CAWSRKGGNTEAFF.

This chain joins TRBV27 and TRBJ1-1; TRBD1 might be the D (5 bases). This CDR3 is built from 13 residues. The V and J ends lost 5 bases and 4 bases respectively, with 11 bases between them. Germline CDR1 is MNHEY and CDR2 is SMNVEV (reference sequence). The CDR3 spells CASSPGFGTEAFF. DNA for the CDR3: TGTGCCAGCAGTCCAGGGTTCGGCACTGAAGCTTTCTTT.

The gene calls are TRBV5-1 and TRBJ2-7; 10 nucleotides match TRBD2. Trimming removed 2 bases from V and 5 bases from J; junction bases left unmatched: 10. Germline loops: CDR1 SGHRS, CDR2 YFSETQ. CDR3 length: 16 residues. CDR3 protein: CASSFFSSGSGHEQYF. DNA of the CDR3: TGCGCCAGCAGCTTCTTCTCTAGCGGGAGCGGTCACGAGCAGTACTTC.

The CDR3 is CAIREESSYNEQFF. The CDR3, as DNA: TGTGCCATCAGGGAGGAGAGCTCCTACAATGAGCAGTTCTTC. V usage is TRBV10-3 and J usage is TRBJ2-1, with TRBD2 as a possible D gene (5 bases). The length of the CDR3 is 14 residues. V was shortened by 6 bases and J by 0 bases, with 9 bases between the two germline ends. The germline V gene has CDR1 ENHRY and CDR2 SYGVKD.